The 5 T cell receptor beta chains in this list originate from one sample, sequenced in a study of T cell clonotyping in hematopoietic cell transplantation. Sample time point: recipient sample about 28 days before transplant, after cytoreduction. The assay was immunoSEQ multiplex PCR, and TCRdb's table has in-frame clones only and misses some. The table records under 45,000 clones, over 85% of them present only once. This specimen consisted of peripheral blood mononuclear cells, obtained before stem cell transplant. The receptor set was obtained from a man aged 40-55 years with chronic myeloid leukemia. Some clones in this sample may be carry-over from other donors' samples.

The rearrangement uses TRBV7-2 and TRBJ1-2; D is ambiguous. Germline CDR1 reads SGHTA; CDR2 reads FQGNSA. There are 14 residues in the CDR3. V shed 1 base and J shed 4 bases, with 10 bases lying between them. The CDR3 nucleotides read TGTGCCAGCAGCTTAGAAGGGATTGCCTATGGCTACACCTTC. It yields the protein CASSLEGIAYGYTF.

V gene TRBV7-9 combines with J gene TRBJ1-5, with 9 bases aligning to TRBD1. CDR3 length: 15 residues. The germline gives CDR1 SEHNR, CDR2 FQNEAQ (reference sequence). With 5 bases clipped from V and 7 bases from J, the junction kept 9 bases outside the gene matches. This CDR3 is CASSPGTGREQPQHF. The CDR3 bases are TGTGCCAGCAGCCCAGGGACAGGGAGGGAGCAGCCCCAGCATTTT.

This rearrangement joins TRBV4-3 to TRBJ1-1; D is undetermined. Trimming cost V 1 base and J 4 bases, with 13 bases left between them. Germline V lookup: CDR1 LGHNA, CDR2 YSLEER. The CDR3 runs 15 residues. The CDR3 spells CASSQAGSEGTEAFF. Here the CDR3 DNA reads TGCGCCAGCAGCCAAGCGGGCAGCGAAGGCACTGAAGCTTTCTTT.

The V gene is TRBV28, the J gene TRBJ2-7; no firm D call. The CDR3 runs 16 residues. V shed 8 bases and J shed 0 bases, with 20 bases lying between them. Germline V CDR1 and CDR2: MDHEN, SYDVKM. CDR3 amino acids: CASFRSGQASSYEQYF. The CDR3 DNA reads TGTGCCAGCTTCAGATCTGGGCAGGCAAGCTCCTACGAGCAGTACTTC.

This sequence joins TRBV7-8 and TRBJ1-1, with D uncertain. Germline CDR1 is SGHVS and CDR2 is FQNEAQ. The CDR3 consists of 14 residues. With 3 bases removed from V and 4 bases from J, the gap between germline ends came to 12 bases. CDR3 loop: CASSLRVSGTEAFF. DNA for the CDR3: TGTGCCAGCAGCTTGAGGGTTTCGGGCACTGAAGCTTTCTTT.